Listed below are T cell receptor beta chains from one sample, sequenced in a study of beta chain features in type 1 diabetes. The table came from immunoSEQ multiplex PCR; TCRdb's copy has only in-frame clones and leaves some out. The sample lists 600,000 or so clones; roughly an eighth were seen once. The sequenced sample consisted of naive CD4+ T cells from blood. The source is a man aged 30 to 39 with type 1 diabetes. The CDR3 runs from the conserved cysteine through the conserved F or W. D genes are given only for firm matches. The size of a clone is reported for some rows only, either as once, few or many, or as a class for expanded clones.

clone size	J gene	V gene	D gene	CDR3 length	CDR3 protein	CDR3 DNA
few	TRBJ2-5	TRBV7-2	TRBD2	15	CASSPPGGSFQTQYF	TGTGCCAGCAGCCCCCCGGGGGGTAGCTTCCAGACCCAGTACTTC
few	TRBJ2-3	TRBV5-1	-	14	CASSLGGRTDTQYF	TGCGCCAGCAGCCTGGGAGGCCGCACAGATACGCAGTATTTT
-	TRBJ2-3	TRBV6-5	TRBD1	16	CASSYQSDRVADTQYF	TGTGCCAGCAGTTATCAGTCCGACAGGGTGGCAGATACGCAGTATTTT
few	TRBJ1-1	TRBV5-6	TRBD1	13	CASSFNRGPEAFF	TGTGCCAGCAGCTTTAACAGGGGCCCTGAAGCTTTCTTT
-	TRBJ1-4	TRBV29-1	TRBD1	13	CSVGRTGNEKLFF	TGCAGCGTTGGGAGGACAGGGAATGAAAAACTGTTTTTT
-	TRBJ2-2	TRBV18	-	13	CASSPENTGELFF	TGTGCCAGCTCACCGGAGAACACCGGGGAGCTGTTTTTT
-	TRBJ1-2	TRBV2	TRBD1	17	CASSPPGQGSPGDGYTF	TGTGCCAGCAGTCCTCCGGGACAGGGGAGCCCCGGTGATGGCTACACCTTC
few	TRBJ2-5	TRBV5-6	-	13	CASSLAGKETQYF	TGTGCCAGCAGCTTGGCCGGGAAAGAGACCCAGTACTTC
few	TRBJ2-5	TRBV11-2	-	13	CASSFAGEETQYF	TGTGCCAGCAGCTTCGCAGGGGAAGAGACCCAGTACTTC
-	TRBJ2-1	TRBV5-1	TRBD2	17	CASSPSMTSGVYNEQFF	TGCGCCAGCAGCCCAAGCATGACTAGCGGGGTGTACAATGAGCAGTTCTTC
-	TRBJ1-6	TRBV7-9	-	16	CASSFGDPTGISPLHF	TGTGCCAGCAGCTTCGGTGATCCGACAGGAATCTCACCCCTCCACTTT
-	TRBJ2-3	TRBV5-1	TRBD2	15	CASSLPAGGTDTQYF	TGCGCCAGCAGCTTGCCAGCGGGGGGCACAGATACGCAGTATTTT
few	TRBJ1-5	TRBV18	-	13	CASSLGGPWPQHF	TGTGCCAGCTCACTGGGGGGCCCGTGGCCCCAGCATTTT
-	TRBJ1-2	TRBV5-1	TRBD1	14	CASSVGQANYGYTF	TGCGCCAGCAGCGTGGGACAGGCCAACTATGGCTACACCTTC
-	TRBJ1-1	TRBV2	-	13	CASSERPSTEAFF	TGTGCCAGCAGTGAGCGGCCTAGTACTGAAGCTTTCTTT
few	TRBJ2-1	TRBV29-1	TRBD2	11	CSVGAGVEQFF	TGCAGCGTTGGAGCGGGGGTTGAGCAGTTCTTC
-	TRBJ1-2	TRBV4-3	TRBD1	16	CASSQPSTGGEGGYTF	TGCGCCAGCAGCCAACCCTCAACAGGGGGGGAAGGTGGCTACACCTTC
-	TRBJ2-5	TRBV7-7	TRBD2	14	CATTTGLEGETQYF	TGTGCCACCACAACTGGACTAGAAGGAGAGACCCAGTACTTC
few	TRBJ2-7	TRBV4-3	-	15	CASSQRPGPTYEQYF	TGCGCCAGCAGCCAGAGGCCCGGACCGACCTACGAGCAGTACTTC
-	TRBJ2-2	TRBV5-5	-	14	CASSRTVESLELSF	TGCGCCAGCAGCCGGACAGTCGAGTCCTTGGAGCTGTCTTTT
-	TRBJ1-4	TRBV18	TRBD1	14	CASSTGTANEKLFF	TGTGCCAGCTCAACCGGGACAGCTAATGAAAAACTGTTTTTT
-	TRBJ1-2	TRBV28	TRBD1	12	CASSPGQGGYTF	TGTGCCAGCTCCCCGGGACAGGGTGGCTACACCTTC
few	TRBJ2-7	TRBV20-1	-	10	CSALGGEQYF	TGCAGTGCACTCGGCGGCGAGCAGTACTTC
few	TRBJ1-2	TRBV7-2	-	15	CASSAPPQGSGGYTF	TGTGCCAGCAGCGCGCCCCCTCAGGGGAGTGGTGGCTACACCTTC
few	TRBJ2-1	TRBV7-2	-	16	CASSLVKASSYNEQFF	TGTGCCAGCAGCTTAGTAAAAGCAAGCTCCTACAATGAGCAGTTCTTC
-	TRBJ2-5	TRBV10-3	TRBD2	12	CASGGAGETQYF	TGTGCCAGCGGGGGGGCCGGTGAGACCCAGTACTTC
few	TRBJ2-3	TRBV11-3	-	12	CASSLQEDTQYF	TGTGCCAGCAGCTTACAGGAAGATACGCAGTATTTT
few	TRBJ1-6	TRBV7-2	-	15	CASILDRANNSPLHF	TGTGCCAGCATCCTGGACAGAGCCAATAATTCACCCCTCCACTTT
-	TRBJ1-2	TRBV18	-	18	CASSPPLGRGRTNYGYTF	TGTGCCAGCTCACCCCCCTTAGGCAGGGGACGGACTAACTATGGCTACACCTTC
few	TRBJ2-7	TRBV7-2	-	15	CASSLVVTATYEQYF	TGTGCCAGCAGCTTAGTCGTGACAGCCACCTACGAGCAGTACTTC
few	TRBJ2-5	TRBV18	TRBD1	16	CASSPVATGFSETQYF	TGTGCCAGCTCACCAGTCGCGACAGGGTTTTCGGAGACCCAGTACTTC
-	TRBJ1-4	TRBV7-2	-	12	CASSRQNEKLFF	TGTGCCAGCAGCAGACAAAATGAAAAACTGTTTTTT
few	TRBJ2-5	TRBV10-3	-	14	CAISDGGGTETQYF	TGTGCCATCAGTGATGGAGGGGGGACGGAGACCCAGTACTTC
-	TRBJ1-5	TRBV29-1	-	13	CSVQSGYNQPQHF	TGCAGCGTGCAATCAGGGTACAATCAGCCCCAGCATTTT
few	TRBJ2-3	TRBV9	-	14	CASSVGPEIDTQYF	TGTGCCAGCAGCGTCGGGCCGGAGATAGATACGCAGTATTTT
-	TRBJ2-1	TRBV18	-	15	CASSPPGQSYNEQFF	TGTGCCAGCTCACCACCCGGACAATCCTACAATGAGCAGTTCTTC
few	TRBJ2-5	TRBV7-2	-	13	CASSLESGETQYF	TGTGCCAGCAGCTTAGAGTCGGGAGAGACCCAGTACTTC
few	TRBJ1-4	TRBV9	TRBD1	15	CASSVGDSPNEKLFF	TGTGCCAGCAGCGTGGGGGACAGTCCTAATGAAAAACTGTTTTTT
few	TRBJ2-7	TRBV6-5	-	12	CASSPPGHEQYF	TGTGCCAGCAGTCCGCCGGGCCACGAGCAGTACTTC
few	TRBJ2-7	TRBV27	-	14	CASSLYRASYEQYF	TGTGCCAGCAGTTTATACAGGGCCTCCTACGAGCAGTACTTC
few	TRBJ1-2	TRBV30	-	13	CAWSFGGNYGYTF	TGTGCCTGGAGTTTCGGGGGTAACTATGGCTACACCTTC
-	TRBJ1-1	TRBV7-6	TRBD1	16	CASSAQGMRMNTEAFF	TGTGCCAGCAGCGCACAGGGGATGCGGATGAACACTGAAGCTTTCTTT
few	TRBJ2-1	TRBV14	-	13	CASSQVLGAEQFF	TGTGCCAGCAGCCAAGTGTTGGGCGCTGAGCAGTTCTTC
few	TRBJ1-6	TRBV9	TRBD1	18	CASSRNGIAGGGSSPLHF	TGTGCCAGCAGCCGGAATGGTATCGCAGGGGGTGGAAGTTCACCCCTCCACTTT
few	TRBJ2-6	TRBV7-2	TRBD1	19	CASNLAYRDRVSGANVLTF	TGTGCCAGCAACTTGGCGTATCGGGACAGGGTCTCTGGGGCCAACGTCCTGACTTTC
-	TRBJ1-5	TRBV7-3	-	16	CASSLMCTGSNQPQHF	TGTGCCAGCAGCTTAATGTGTACAGGCAGCAATCAGCCCCAGCATTTT
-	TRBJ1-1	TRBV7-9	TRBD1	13	CASSRTGNTEAFF	TGTGCCAGCAGCCGGACAGGGAACACTGAAGCTTTCTTT
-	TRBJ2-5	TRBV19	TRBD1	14	CASSIDRGQETQYF	TGTGCCAGTAGTATTGACAGGGGGCAAGAGACCCAGTACTTC
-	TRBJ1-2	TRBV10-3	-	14	CAIRPQDSDYGYTF	TGTGCCATCAGACCGCAGGATTCTGACTATGGCTACACCTTC
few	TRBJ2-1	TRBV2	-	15	CASSEQGGSYNEQFF	TGTGCCAGCAGTGAGCAGGGCGGCTCCTACAATGAGCAGTTCTTC
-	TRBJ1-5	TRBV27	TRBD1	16	CASSLGGTGTGMPQHF	TGTGCCAGCAGTTTAGGGGGGACAGGGACGGGCATGCCCCAGCATTTT
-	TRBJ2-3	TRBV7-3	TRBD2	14	CASSLERGTDTQYF	TGTGCCAGCAGCTTAGAGCGGGGGACAGATACGCAGTATTTT
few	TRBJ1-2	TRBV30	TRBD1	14	CAWSIYDRGAGYTF	TGTGCCTGGAGTATATACGACAGGGGGGCAGGCTACACCTTC
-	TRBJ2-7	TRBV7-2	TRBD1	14	CASSIRDRSGEQYF	TGTGCCAGCAGCATCCGGGACAGGTCCGGCGAGCAGTACTTC
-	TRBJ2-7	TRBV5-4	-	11	CASSRDSEQYF	TGTGCCAGCAGCCGCGACAGCGAGCAGTACTTC
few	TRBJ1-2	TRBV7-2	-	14	CASSLIDSNYGYTF	TGTGCCAGCAGCTTGATCGACAGTAACTATGGCTACACCTTC
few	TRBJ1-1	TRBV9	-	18	CASSVWGNAGTPNTEAFF	TGTGCCAGCAGCGTATGGGGGAACGCCGGGACACCGAACACTGAAGCTTTCTTT